The 16 T cell receptor beta chains below come from one sample, sequenced in a study of blood T cell repertoires in COVID-19. Sequenced by immunoSEQ multiplex PCR; TCRdb stores in-frame clones only, minus some. The repertoire includes some 460,000 clones, 87% of them detected once, and about 2.1% sits in the top ten. Specimen: PBMCs or T cells enriched from blood (not recorded which). The receptors shown here come from a woman aged 18-29 years with acute COVID-19.

The chain links TRBV7-9 to TRBJ1-5; the match to TRBD1 covers 7 bases. The CDR3 totals 14 residues. Germline V gene sequence: CDR1 SEHNR, CDR2 FQNEAQ (reference sequence). V lost 3 bases and J lost 5; bases outside the gene matches: 4. The CDR3 here is CASSLGQQDQPQHF. The DNA of the CDR3 is TGTGCCAGCAGCTTGGGACAGCAAGATCAGCCCCAGCATTTT.

The V and J genes are TRBV19 and TRBJ1-2, with 7 bases that match TRBD1. The CDR3 has 15 amino acids. Germline V lookup: CDR1 LNHDA, CDR2 SQIVND (reference sequence). V shed 2 bases and J 4 bases; nucleotides not matched to a gene: 7. The CDR3 DNA reads TGTGCCAGTAGTATAAACCGGGACAGCGTCTATGGCTACACCTTC. Protein: CASSINRDSVYGYTF.

This clone was found once. The CDR3 DNA reads TGTGCCAGCAGTTTAGGGACAGGGGGCTCTGAAGCTTTCTTT. This translates into CASSLGTGGSEAFF. The rearrangement links TRBV27 to TRBJ1-1, with 12 bases aligning to TRBD1. The CDR3 consists of 14 residues. Germline CDR1 and CDR2: MNHEY and SMNVEV (reference sequence). V gave up 2 bases and J gave up 6 bases; unmatched junction bases: 1.

The chain employs TRBV27 and TRBJ1-1; 9 nucleotides agree with TRBD1. Germline V gene sequence: CDR1 MNHEY, CDR2 SMNVEV (reference sequence). V lost 10 bases, J lost 5 bases, and 11 bases stayed unmatched. The CDR3 contains 14 residues. The CDR3 region is CATSIRDRVTEAFF. Here the CDR3 DNA reads TGTGCCACCTCGATACGGGACAGGGTTACTGAAGCTTTCTTT.

V is TRBV3-1 (or the pseudogene TRBV3-2) and J is TRBJ2-7; D not certain. This CDR3 is built from 12 residues. CDR1 and CDR2 (germline): LGHDT, YNNKEL (reference sequence). V lost 1 base, J lost 4 bases, and 5 bases lay in between. CDR3 residues: CASSQVEYEQYF. The CDR3 region has the DNA TGTGCCAGCAGCCAAGTAGAGTACGAGCAGTACTTC.

A note on this clone: Other DNA sequences from this sample encode an identical CDR3 as well. The genes are TRBV6-5 and TRBJ1-2, with D unclear. Trimming removed 0 bases from V and 5 bases from J, with 7 bases in between. CDR1 and CDR2 (germline): MNHEY, SVGAGI. The CDR3 is made up of 13 amino acids. CDR3 sequence reads: CASSYSTGYGYTF. In DNA form, the CDR3 reads TGTGCCAGCAGTTACTCGACCGGGTATGGCTACACCTTC.

The chain combines TRBV27 with TRBJ2-7; a weak D match, TRBD1 (6 bases). The CDR3 covers 14 residues. V dropped 4 bases and J dropped 0 bases, with 10 bases sitting between them. The germline gives CDR1 MNHEY, CDR2 SMNVEV (reference sequence). CDR3 nucleotides: TGTGCCAGCAGTTACCAGGGGCCCTCCTACGAGCAGTACTTC. It encodes CASSYQGPSYEQYF.

The chain has TRBV5-1 and TRBJ2-5, with TRBD1 identical over 8 bases. Germline lookup yields CDR1 SGHRS and CDR2 YFSETQ. There are 15 residues in the CDR3. V was clipped by 0 bases and J by 5 bases; unmatched bases: 6. Here the CDR3 reads CASSLEGRGLETQYF. Written as DNA, the CDR3 is TGCGCCAGCAGCTTGGAAGGCAGGGGGCTGGAGACCCAGTACTTC.

The chain combines TRBV12-5 with TRBJ2-7; no firm D call. The CDR3 runs 15 residues. Germline V gene sequence: CDR1 LGHNT, CDR2 FRNRAP. The V gene lost 0 bases and the J gene lost 4 bases, with 13 bases spanning the gap. CDR3 DNA sequence: TGTGCTAGTGGTTTGGTAGCCATATCGGGTTACGAGCAGTACTTC. Translation: CASGLVAISGYEQYF. The full variable domain, completed using reference TRBV12-5 and TRBJ2-7, is DARVTQTPRHKVTEMGQEVTMRCQPILGHNTVFWYRQTMMQGLELLAYFRNRAPLDDSGMPKDRFSAEMPDATLATLKIQPSEPRDSAVYFCASGLVAISGYEQYFGPGTRLTVT.

The gene calls are TRBV24-1 and TRBJ2-1; 9 bases match TRBD2. The CDR3 is made up of 14 amino acids. J lost 9 bases, V lost 5 bases, and 7 bases had no gene match. The V gene's germline CDR1 is KGHDR and CDR2 SFDVKD. The CDR3 loop is CATSALAGRSEQFF. The CDR3 coding sequence is TGTGCCACCAGTGCGCTAGCGGGAAGAAGTGAGCAGTTCTTC.

The rearrangement links TRBV19 to TRBJ2-5, with D possibly matching TRBD2 (6 bases). This CDR3 has 14 residues. In germline, CDR1 is LNHDA, CDR2 SQIVND (reference sequence). V dropped 3 bases and J dropped 6 bases, with 14 bases sitting between them. The CDR3 nucleotides read TGTGCCAGTAGTATCTCGCGGGGCTCGAAGACCCAGTACTTC. This sequence encodes CASSISRGSKTQYF.

In the case of this clone: Other nucleotide sequences from this sample produce the same CDR3. The gene calls are TRBV6-5 and TRBJ2-7; 7 bases are shared with TRBD1. The CDR3 runs 15 residues. Germline values: CDR1 MNHEY, CDR2 SVGAGI. V shed 0 bases and J 2 bases; nucleotides not matched to a gene: 4. CDR3 amino acids: CASSYSGQGAYEQYF. CDR3 DNA: TGTGCCAGCAGTTACTCGGGCCAGGGGGCCTACGAGCAGTACTTC.

The chain carries TRBV4-1 and TRBJ2-5, with TRBD1 matching 7 bases. Per germline, CDR1 MGHRA and CDR2 YSYEKL. The length of the CDR3 is 15 residues. J gave up 0 bases and V 4 bases, and 5 bases lay outside the gene matches. The chain's CDR3 is CASSLGDRDQETQYF. Written as DNA, the CDR3 is TGCGCCAGCAGCCTCGGTGACAGGGACCAAGAGACCCAGTACTTC.

Written as DNA, the CDR3 is TGTGCCAGCAGCGCCCAGGGGGCTGGGACTGAAGCTTTCTTT. This gives the protein CASSAQGAGTEAFF. V usage is TRBV9 and J usage is TRBJ1-1; 8 positions agree with TRBD1. Germline CDR1 reads SGDLS; CDR2 reads YYNGEE. The CDR3 sequence is 14 residues long. The trim removed 3 bases at V and 5 bases at J, leaving 6 bases unmatched.

This chain joins TRBV4-1 and TRBJ1-5; 7 bases align to TRBD1. This CDR3 contains 16 residues. The ends lost 1 base at V and 0 bases at J; junction bases unmatched: 3. CDR1 is MGHRA, CDR2 YSYEKL, per germline. The CDR3 DNA sequence: TGCGCCAGCAGCCAAGGACAGGGAGGTAGCAATCAGCCCCAGCATTTT. This gives the protein CASSQGQGGSNQPQHF.

The chain links TRBV7-2 to TRBJ1-2; tentatively, D is TRBD1 (5 bases). This CDR3 region has 14 residues. V dropped 2 bases and J dropped 4 bases, with 11 bases sitting between them. Germline V gives CDR1 SGHTA, CDR2 FQGNSA. The DNA of the CDR3 is TGTGCCAGCAGCTTACAGGGTAGGAGCTATGGCTACACCTTC. It yields the protein CASSLQGRSYGYTF.